Below are 3 T cell receptor beta chains sequenced from a single sample in a study of blood T cells in healthy people across ages. Sample-barcoded 5' priming and a J-beta primer mix drove a second PCR of 7 to 11 cycles. A single record per CDR3 protein comes from TCRdb applying MiXCR to the 5' RACE reads. This table holds around 1,600,000 distinct CDR3 sequences, 35% to 45% found once. The specimen sequenced was blood. The receptors derive from a woman under 30 in good health.

The chain couples TRBV2 to TRBJ2-7, with a possible D match to TRBD1 (6 bases). Germline CDR1 reads SNHLY; CDR2 reads FYNNEI. Deletions cut 4 bases from V and 1 base from J, with 14 bases between. The CDR3 is 15 amino acids. CDR3: CASSARQVTSYEQYF. CDR3 sequence (DNA): TGTGCCAGCAGTGCAAGACAGGTGACTTCCTACGAGCAGTACTTC.

This clonotype came up a few times. This chain joins TRBV29-1 and TRBJ2-7; D possibly corresponds to TRBD2 (6 bases). Trimming left V 6 bases short and J 0 bases short, with 15 bases between. Germline V lookup: CDR1 SQVTM, CDR2 ANQGSEA. The CDR3 contains 14 residues. CDR3 region: CSVAGRSSSYEQYF. For the CDR3, the DNA is TGCAGCGTGGCGGGACGGTCGAGCTCCTACGAGCAGTACTTC.

The V and J genes are TRBV7-2 and TRBJ1-3; no clear D gene. CDR3 length equals 16 residues. V lost 1 base and J 0 bases, leaving 10 bases between the germline ends. The germline CDR1 and CDR2 sequences are SGHTA and FQGNSA. CDR3 nucleotide sequence: TGTGCCAGCAGCTTAGTCGGGCCATCCTCTGGAAACACCATATATTTT. Its translation: CASSLVGPSSGNTIYF.